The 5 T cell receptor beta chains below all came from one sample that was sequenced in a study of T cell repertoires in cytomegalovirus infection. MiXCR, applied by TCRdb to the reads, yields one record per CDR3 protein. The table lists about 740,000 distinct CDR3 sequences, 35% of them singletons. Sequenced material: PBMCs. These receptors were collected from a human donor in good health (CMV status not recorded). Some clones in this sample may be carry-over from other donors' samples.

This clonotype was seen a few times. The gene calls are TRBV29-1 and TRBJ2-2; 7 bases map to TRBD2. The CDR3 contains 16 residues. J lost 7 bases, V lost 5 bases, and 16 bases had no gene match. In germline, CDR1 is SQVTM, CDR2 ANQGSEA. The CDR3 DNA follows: TGCAGCGTTACTCTAACCGGGACTATAAGCGTCGGGGAGCTGTTTTTT. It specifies CSVTLTGTISVGELFF.

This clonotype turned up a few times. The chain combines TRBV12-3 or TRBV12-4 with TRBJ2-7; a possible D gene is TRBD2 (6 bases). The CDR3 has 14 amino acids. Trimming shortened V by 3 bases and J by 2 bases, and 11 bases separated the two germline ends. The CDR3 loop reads CASSFGGNAYEQYF. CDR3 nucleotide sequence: TGTGCCAGCAGTTTCGGGGGAAACGCCTACGAGCAGTACTTC.

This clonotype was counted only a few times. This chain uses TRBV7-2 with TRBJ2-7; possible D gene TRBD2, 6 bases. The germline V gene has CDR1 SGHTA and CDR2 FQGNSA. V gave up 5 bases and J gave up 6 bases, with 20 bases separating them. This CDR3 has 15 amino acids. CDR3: CASSPTPFSGAEQYF. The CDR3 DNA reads TGTGCCAGCAGCCCGACCCCATTTAGCGGAGCCGAGCAGTACTTC.

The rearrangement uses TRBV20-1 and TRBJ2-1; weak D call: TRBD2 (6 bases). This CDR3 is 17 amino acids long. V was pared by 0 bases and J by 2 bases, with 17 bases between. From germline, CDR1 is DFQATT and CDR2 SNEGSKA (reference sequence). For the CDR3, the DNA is TGCAGTGCTAGAGATCCGAGACTAGTTGGTACCTACAATGAGCAGTTCTTC. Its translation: CSARDPRLVGTYNEQFF.

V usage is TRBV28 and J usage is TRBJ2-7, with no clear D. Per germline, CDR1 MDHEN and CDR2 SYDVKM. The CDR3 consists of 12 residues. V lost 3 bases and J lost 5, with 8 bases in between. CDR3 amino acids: CASSFGAHEQYF. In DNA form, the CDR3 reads TGTGCCAGCAGTTTCGGAGCGCACGAGCAGTACTTC.